The 32 T cell receptor beta chains below come from one sample, sequenced in a study of blood T cell repertoires in COVID-19. Some clones are missing from TCRdb's copy, which holds only in-frame ones; the method was immunoSEQ multiplex PCR. The sample has roughly 87,000 clones, about 84% seen once. Sequences were obtained from peripheral blood. These receptors originate from a man aged 50 or older with active COVID-19.

V usage is TRBV7-3 and J usage is TRBJ2-3, with TRBD2 matching 8 bases. The CDR3 covers 15 residues. J gave up 1 base and V 6 bases, and 6 bases lay outside the gene matches. From germline, CDR1 is SGHTA and CDR2 FQGTGA. As DNA, the CDR3 is TGTGCCAGCAGTCTTAGCGGGGCCGGCACAGATACGCAGTATTTT. Residues: CASSLSGAGTDTQYF.

The V call is TRBV24-1, the J call TRBJ1-1; 9 bases match TRBD1. V was clipped by 9 bases and J by 3 bases; unmatched bases: 31. The germline CDR1 and CDR2 sequences are KGHDR and SFDVKD. This CDR3 has 22 amino acids. Written as DNA, the CDR3 is TGTGCCACCTCCGCCTTTACCCGGGACAGGGCCCCCAAGGACCGGGGGTACACTGAAGCTTTCTTT. This sequence encodes CATSAFTRDRAPKDRGYTEAFF.

The gene calls are TRBV5-6 and TRBJ2-5; unclear D gene. V lost 1 base, J lost 4 bases, and 17 bases lay in between. This CDR3 contains 16 residues. Germline CDR1 and CDR2: SGHDT and YYEEEE. CDR3 coding DNA: TGTGCCAGCAGCTTGATATCAAGTTTCCCGGGAGAGACCCAGTACTTC. Its protein is CASSLISSFPGETQYF.

Concerning this clone: This same CDR3 is encoded by further DNA sequences in the sample. The V gene is TRBV2, the J gene TRBJ1-1, with TRBD1 identical over 8 bases. The germline gives CDR1 SNHLY, CDR2 FYNNEI. This CDR3 comprises 14 residues. Trimming at V came to 6 bases and at J to 1 base, leaving 4 bases not matched to a gene. CDR3 nucleotides: TGTGCCAGCAGCCCAGGACAGGGGAACACTGAAGCTTTCTTT. Translation gives CASSPGQGNTEAFF.

The rearrangement uses TRBV9 and TRBJ2-2; 12 bases match TRBD1. The CDR3 totals 19 residues. CDR1 and CDR2 (germline): SGDLS, YYNGEE. J gave up 4 bases and V 0 bases, and 10 bases lay outside the gene matches. CDR3 bases: TGTGCCAGCAGCGTAGCTAAAGGGGGACAGGGGGCCGGCACCGGGGAGCTGTTTTTT. It yields the protein CASSVAKGGQGAGTGELFF.

This clone appeared a few times. In DNA, the CDR3 is TGTGCCAGCACAAGGACTAGCGGGAACTACGAGCAGTACTTC. Translated, it gives CASTRTSGNYEQYF. This chain links TRBV9 with TRBJ2-7; 12 positions agree with TRBD2. Germline V gives CDR1 SGDLS, CDR2 YYNGEE. V lost 6 bases to trimming and J lost 3 bases; unmatched junction nucleotides: 4. The CDR3 spans 14 residues.

This chain links TRBV7-3 with TRBJ2-7, with D possibly matching TRBD2 (6 bases). V was shortened by 3 bases and J by 0 bases, with 12 bases between the two germline ends. The CDR3 is made up of 15 amino acids. Germline V lookup: CDR1 SGHTA, CDR2 FQGTGA. The CDR3 region is CASSFSGSGSYEQYF. CDR3 coding DNA: TGTGCCAGCAGCTTTTCCGGTAGCGGCTCCTACGAGCAGTACTTC.

The CDR3: CASSEPSDNSYEQYF. Here the CDR3 DNA reads TGTGCCAGCAGTGAACCCTCGGACAACTCCTACGAGCAGTACTTC. The chain uses TRBV25-1 and TRBJ2-7; D possibly corresponds to TRBD1 (5 bases). CDR1 MGHDK and CDR2 SYGVNS come from the germline V gene. This CDR3 comprises 15 residues. Trimming removed 2 bases at V and 0 bases at J, with 11 bases between.

This clone was found once. The chain joins TRBV19 to TRBJ2-3; D remains unclear. V was trimmed by 3 bases and J by 9 bases, leaving 13 bases between them. The CDR3 has 13 amino acids. Germline V gene sequence: CDR1 LNHDA, CDR2 SQIVND (reference sequence). CDR3 nucleotide sequence: TGTGCCAGTAGTATGAGCCCCCTAGAAACGCAGTATTTT. It yields the protein CASSMSPLETQYF.

Concerning this clone: Given a much more abundant clone one base away, this may be a read error. The chain employs TRBV9 and TRBJ1-3; D possibly corresponds to TRBD1 (6 bases). Germline V gene lookup returns CDR1 SGDLS and CDR2 YYNGEE. This CDR3 is built from 15 residues. The ends were cut back, 0 bases at V and 0 bases at J, with 7 bases in the middle. The CDR3 protein is CASSVVGASGNTIYF. The DNA of the CDR3 is TGTGCCAGCAGCGTAGTGGGGGCCTCTGGAAACACCATATATTTT.

V usage is TRBV3-1 (or the pseudogene TRBV3-2) and J usage is TRBJ2-7; TRBD2 agrees at 9 bases. The V gene's germline CDR1 is LGHDT and CDR2 YNNKEL (reference sequence). V was pared by 4 bases and J by 2 bases, with 3 bases of the junction left unmatched. The CDR3 loop spans 14 amino acids. The CDR3 sequence is CASSPGLAPYEQYF. CDR3 nucleotide sequence: TGTGCCAGCAGCCCAGGACTAGCGCCCTACGAGCAGTACTTC.

This clone was seen a few times. V usage is TRBV7-9 and J usage is TRBJ1-2; 9 bases line up with TRBD1. CDR3 length: 15 amino acids. Germline CDR1 is SEHNR and CDR2 is FQNEAQ (reference sequence). V shed 4 bases and J 6 bases; nucleotides not matched to a gene: 9. The CDR3 protein is CASSSRDRVWDGYTF. Written as DNA, the CDR3 is TGTGCCAGCAGCTCCCGGGACAGGGTTTGGGATGGCTACACCTTC.

The V and J genes are TRBV30 and TRBJ2-1; 9 bases map to TRBD2. With 6 bases clipped from V and 0 bases from J, the junction kept 15 bases outside the gene matches. Germline V gene lookup returns CDR1 GTSNPN and CDR2 SVGIG (reference sequence). The CDR3 runs 18 residues. CDR3 amino acids: CACAGAGGTLSSYNEQFF. DNA of the CDR3: TGTGCCTGCGCAGGGGCGGGAGGGACTTTGAGCTCCTACAATGAGCAGTTCTTC.

This chain links TRBV28 with TRBJ2-7; TRBD1 agrees at 7 bases. V lost 5 bases and J lost 4; bases outside the gene matches: 8. This CDR3 has 14 residues. CDR1 is MDHEN and CDR2 is SYDVKM in the germline V gene. As DNA, the CDR3 is TGTGCCAGCAGTCCCATAACAGGGGCGTACGAGCAGTACTTC. Amino acids: CASSPITGAYEQYF.

This CDR3 reads CASSSHIAPLYGYTF. CDR3 sequence (DNA): TGTGCCAGCAGTTCTCATATCGCCCCACTCTATGGCTACACCTTC. The V call is TRBV28, the J call TRBJ1-2; D not certain. Germline V gene sequence: CDR1 MDHEN, CDR2 SYDVKM. This CDR3 has 15 amino acids. V was cut by 4 bases and J by 4 bases, with 16 bases left in between.

The rearrangement uses TRBV4-3 and TRBJ1-4, with TRBD1 identical over 10 bases. The germline V gene encodes CDR1 LGHNA and CDR2 YSLEER. J was trimmed by 7 bases and V by 1 base; bases with no gene match: 3. The CDR3 runs 15 residues. CDR3 region: CASSQGDRGGEKLFF. DNA for the CDR3: TGCGCCAGCAGCCAAGGGGACAGGGGAGGTGAAAAACTGTTTTTT.

The chain recombines TRBV29-1 with TRBJ1-2; no clear D. The CDR3 covers 9 residues. Trimming took 8 bases from V and 7 from J, leaving 8 bases between them. Per germline, CDR1 SQVTM and CDR2 ANQGSEA. CDR3 loop: CSSVAGYTF. The CDR3 DNA follows: TGCAGCAGCGTAGCTGGCTACACCTTC.

This sequence joins TRBV6-6 and TRBJ2-7; 7 bases agree with TRBD2. Germline CDR1 MNHNY, CDR2 SVGAGI (reference sequence). The CDR3 is 15 residues long. The J segment lost 2 bases and the V segment lost 4 bases, leaving 8 bases of the junction unmatched. The CDR3 DNA reads as TGTGCCAGCAGTTCCCCTGGGGGGAGGGCCTACGAGCAGTACTTC. This codes for CASSSPGGRAYEQYF.

The gene calls are TRBV9 and TRBJ2-1, with 7 bases aligning to TRBD2. Trimming removed 7 bases from V and 7 bases from J; junction bases left unmatched: 17. The CDR3 spans 16 residues. Germline lookup yields CDR1 SGDLS and CDR2 YYNGEE. The CDR3 protein is CASSPLTSAFWNEQFF. The CDR3 DNA reads TGTGCCAGCTCCCCCCTCACTAGCGCCTTTTGGAATGAGCAGTTCTTC.

V usage is TRBV25-1 and J usage is TRBJ2-3; TRBD2 agrees at 9 bases. The V segment lost 4 bases and the J segment 5 bases; nucleotides outside the gene matches: 13. Germline CDR1 reads MGHDK; CDR2 reads SYGVNS. This CDR3 has 17 residues. The CDR3 is CASSGTSGQKPKDTQYF. Written as DNA, the CDR3 is TGTGCCAGCAGTGGAACTAGCGGGCAAAAGCCCAAAGATACGCAGTATTTT.

The V call is TRBV5-1, the J call TRBJ2-7; D gene unclear. This CDR3 is 15 amino acids long. From germline, CDR1 is SGHRS and CDR2 YFSETQ. V lost 0 bases to trimming and J lost 1 base, with 11 bases between them. Here the CDR3 DNA reads TGCGCCAGCAGCTTGGGAGCGACGGAATCCTACGAGCAGTACTTC. Amino acids: CASSLGATESYEQYF.

The genes are TRBV29-1 and TRBJ2-3, with a weak D call TRBD2 (6 bases). Between the trimmed V and J ends, which lost 3 bases and 1 base, there was a span of 11 bases. Per the germline V gene, CDR1 is SQVTM and CDR2 is ANQGSEA. This CDR3 comprises 14 residues. The CDR3 bases are TGCAGCGTTGAGGCGGGAAAGGGCACAGATACGCAGTATTTT. Amino acid sequence: CSVEAGKGTDTQYF.

The chain links TRBV4-2 to TRBJ2-1, with 7 bases lining up with TRBD1. The CDR3 runs 16 residues. J was trimmed by 7 bases and V by 3 bases; bases with no gene match: 12. Germline V CDR1 and CDR2: LGHNA, YNFKEQ. The CDR3 region has the DNA TGTGCCAGCAGCCATCCTAGGACAGGCGTTGTGAATGAGCAGTTCTTC. This codes for CASSHPRTGVVNEQFF.

V is TRBV27 and J is TRBJ1-4, with 9 bases lining up with TRBD1. CDR3 size: 15 residues. The ends lost 5 bases at V and 8 bases at J; junction bases unmatched: 9. Germline V gene data show CDR1 as MNHEY and CDR2 as SMNVEV (reference sequence). The CDR3 nucleotides read TGTGCCAGCAGTGACCTACAGGGGGCAGAAGAAAAACTGTTTTTT. Translated, it gives CASSDLQGAEEKLFF.

This clone is a singleton in its sample. The chain uses TRBV6-4 and TRBJ1-1; D gene ambiguous. The V gene's germline CDR1 is MRHNA and CDR2 SNTAGT. The CDR3 is 13 residues long. V dropped 5 bases and J dropped 2 bases, with 9 bases sitting between them. The CDR3 loop reads CASSIGFNTEAFF. The CDR3 coding sequence is TGTGCCAGCAGTATCGGGTTTAACACTGAAGCTTTCTTT.

The V call is TRBV3-1 (or the pseudogene TRBV3-2), the J call TRBJ2-1, with a weak D call TRBD2 (6 bases). CDR3 length equals 13 residues. Germline V CDR1 and CDR2: LGHDT, YNNKEL (reference sequence). Trimming left V 3 bases short and J 10 bases short, with 13 bases between. This CDR3 reads CASSQGGLGEQFF. CDR3 DNA sequence: TGTGCCAGCAGCCAGGGGGGTCTGGGGGAGCAGTTCTTC.

V and J are TRBV25-1 and TRBJ2-7, with TRBD2 identical over 7 bases. The CDR3 is made up of 13 amino acids. CDR1 is MGHDK and CDR2 is SYGVNS in the germline V gene. V lost 4 bases to trimming and J lost 2 bases; unmatched junction nucleotides: 2. CDR3 residues: CASSASGTYEQYF. The CDR3 nucleotides are TGTGCCAGCAGTGCAAGCGGGACCTACGAGCAGTACTTC.

This clone was observed a single time. The chain has TRBV6-2 or TRBV6-3 and TRBJ2-2, with 7 bases lining up with TRBD1. The V gene's germline CDR1 is MNHEY and CDR2 SVGEGT. V trimming: 6 bases; J trimming: 7 bases; junction bases outside the gene matches: 11. This CDR3 region has 15 residues. DNA for the CDR3: TGTGCCAGCAGCCACCTGGAACAGGGGAGCGGGGAGCTGTTTTTT. Protein product: CASSHLEQGSGELFF.

The CDR3 sequence: CASGTGQINTIYF. For the CDR3, the DNA is TGTGCCAGCGGTACTGGGCAGATTAACACCATATATTTT. This chain joins TRBV28 and TRBJ1-3; D not certain. V was trimmed by 8 bases and J by 7 bases, leaving 15 bases between them. The CDR3 is made up of 13 amino acids. Germline CDR1 reads MDHEN; CDR2 reads SYDVKM.

The chain links TRBV7-2 to TRBJ2-3; 8 bases align to TRBD2. J was trimmed by 6 bases and V by 6 bases; bases with no gene match: 8. Germline values: CDR1 SGHTA, CDR2 FQGNSA. The CDR3 has 14 residues. The CDR3 nucleotides are TGTGCCAGCAGTTCCATAGCGGGGCCCGATACGCAGTATTTT. Amino acids: CASSSIAGPDTQYF.

J is TRBJ2-1 and V is TRBV10-3, with 8 bases lining up with TRBD2. The germline V gene has CDR1 ENHRY and CDR2 SYGVKD. J gave up 1 base and V 6 bases, and 5 bases lay outside the gene matches. The CDR3 length is 15 residues. For the CDR3, the DNA is TGTGCCATCAGCTCGGGACTAGTATCCTACAATGAGCAGTTCTTC. Translation gives CAISSGLVSYNEQFF.

CDR3 bases: TGCGCCAGCAGCTACGGGACAGCCACAGATACGCAGTATTTT. Translation gives CASSYGTATDTQYF. This chain joins TRBV5-1 and TRBJ2-3; 7 positions agree with TRBD1. CDR1 and CDR2 (germline): SGHRS, YFSETQ. V was pared by 3 bases and J by 2 bases, with 3 bases of the junction left unmatched. CDR3 length: 14 amino acids.